Listed below are T cell receptor beta chains from one sample, sequenced in a study of cytomegalovirus exposure and HLA in healthy donors. TCRdb's table, derived via immunoSEQ multiplex PCR, lists solely in-frame clones and lacks some. The table records around 55,000 clones, 70% to 75% of them present only once. Source material: PBMCs. These receptors were collected from a man in his forties in good health and CMV-seropositive. CDR3s include the opening cysteine and the closing phenylalanine or tryptophan. The order of the fields is D gene, V gene, clone size, J gene, CDR3 protein, CDR3 DNA. A D gene is named only where the DNA matches it firmly. Clone size appears in some rows only: once, few, many, or a class for an expanded clone.

>TRBD1|TRBV5-1|.|TRBJ1-4
CASSPRGEKLFF
TGCGCCAGCAGCCCCAGGGGGGAAAAACTGTTTTTT
>TRBD1|TRBV30|.|TRBJ2-7
CAWSRQGASEQYF
TGTGCCTGGAGTCGGCAGGGGGCGTCCGAGCAGTACTTC
>TRBD1|TRBV6-5|.|TRBJ2-7
CASSSRDREREQYF
TGTGCCAGCAGTTCCCGGGACAGGGAGCGCGAGCAGTACTTC
>.|TRBV30|few|TRBJ1-5
CAWTGRSDQPQHF
TGTGCCTGGACAGGGCGCTCGGATCAGCCCCAGCATTTT
>.|TRBV5-5|.|TRBJ1-1
CASHRHGGATEAFF
TGTGCCAGCCATCGACACGGAGGTGCCACTGAAGCTTTCTTT
>TRBD2|TRBV6-5|.|TRBJ2-1
CASSRTSGGLEFF
TGTGCCAGCAGTCGGACTAGCGGGGGACTGGAATTCTTC
>.|TRBV7-2|.|TRBJ2-5
CASSLDAVQETQYF
TGTGCCAGCAGCTTAGATGCAGTCCAAGAGACCCAGTACTTC
>.|TRBV2|few|TRBJ1-3
CASRPPNSGNTIYF
TGTGCCAGCAGACCACCTAACTCTGGAAACACCATATATTTT
>.|TRBV18|.|TRBJ1-1
CASSSGPGYEPNSEAFF
TGTGCCAGCTCATCAGGACCAGGGTATGAACCGAACAGTGAAGCTTTCTTT
>TRBD1|TRBV5-6|.|TRBJ1-2
CASRTGADYTF
TGTGCCAGCAGGACAGGGGCGGACTACACCTTC
>.|TRBV5-1|.|TRBJ2-3
CTSSLEGLVTGDTQYF
TGCACCAGCAGCTTGGAAGGACTAGTGACAGGAGATACGCAGTATTTT
>.|TRBV4-2|.|TRBJ2-7
CASSQEIASSYEQYF
TGTGCCAGCAGCCAAGAAATAGCAAGCTCCTACGAGCAGTACTTC
>TRBD1|TRBV30|few|TRBJ2-1
CAWSPPTGGLGNEQFF
TGTGCCTGGAGTCCCCCGACAGGGGGCCTCGGCAATGAGCAGTTCTTC
>.|TRBV2|.|TRBJ1-4
CAILQAATNEKLFF
TGTGCCATCCTACAGGCTGCAACTAATGAAAAACTGTTTTTT
>TRBD1|TRBV15|.|TRBJ2-7
CATSRDSADRGESEQYF
TGTGCCACCAGCAGAGATTCGGCGGACAGGGGTGAGTCCGAGCAGTACTTC
>.|TRBV7-7|.|TRBJ1-1
CASSKDGSTEAFF
TGTGCCAGCAGCAAGGACGGGAGCACTGAAGCTTTCTTT
>TRBD2|TRBV6-5|.|TRBJ2-1
CASSYGGGANEQFF
TGTGCCAGCAGTTACGGCGGGGGGGCCAATGAGCAGTTCTTC
>TRBD2|TRBV9|.|TRBJ2-5
CASSVGGGGQETQYF
TGTGCCAGCAGCGTAGGCGGGGGGGGCCAAGAGACCCAGTACTTC
>TRBD2|TRBV19|.|TRBJ2-1
CASSIAPRGAGSQFF
TGTGCCAGTAGTATAGCCCCGAGGGGAGCGGGGTCTCAGTTCTTC
>.|TRBV28|.|TRBJ1-2
CASGGYGYTF
TGTGCCAGCGGGGGGTATGGCTACACCTTC
>.|TRBV6-6|few|TRBJ2-2
CASIVGTTGELFF
TGTGCCAGCATCGTGGGCACAACCGGGGAGCTGTTTTTT